This T cell receptor (beta chain) was captured in a study of CD8+ T cells in alopecia areata. Trimming stripped 3 bases from V and 4 bases from J, with 8 bases between. CDR1 SGDLS and CDR2 YYNGEE come from the germline V gene. This CDR3 spans 12 amino acids. RNA was extracted and reverse transcribed into cDNA as the sequencing template. Some clones are missing from TCRdb's copy, which holds only in-frame ones; the method was immunoSEQ multiplex PCR. The data show 90,000 to 100,000 clones, about 64% seen once. As for this clone: Its specificity is unknown. Other DNA sequences in the same sample also yield this CDR3.

Treatment meaning: oral pan-JAK inhibitor, 5-10 mg twice daily. Whole-study results and caveats: Both scalp clonality and the expanded CD8+ clones among the top 100 showed a significant decrease with tofacitinib.

This chain joins TRBV9 and TRBJ2-7; D remains ambiguous. This clonotype originated in a human donor with alopecia areata. The source was CD8+ T cells sorted from blood, collected at week 4, from a patient treated with tofacitinib. CDR3 coding DNA: TGTGCCAGCAGCGAAGACGGGTACGAGCAGTACTTC. Translated: CASSEDGYEQYF.